The clone carrying this T cell receptor beta chain came up a few times. Its antigen is unidentified. This specimen comes from a study of T cells in Graves' hyperthyroidism and ophthalmopathy. Turning to the study itself: At initial diagnosis, before any treatment had begun, peripheral blood was obtained. Study-wide findings and caveats: Most expanded thyroid clonotypes above 0.001 also appeared in blood.

RNA transcripts gave rise to amplified TCR beta CDR3 regions. TCR CDR3 underwent first-round RT-PCR with the HTBI primer set. One entry per CDR3 protein results from TCRdb running MiXCR on the multiplex PCR reads. This table has under 550,000 distinct CDR3 sequences, around 20% appearing once. Using more than 7.5 ml of fresh peripheral blood, PBMCs were prepared. V was trimmed by 3 bases and J by 1 base, leaving 10 bases between them. The CDR3 has 15 amino acids. The germline V gene has CDR1 KGHSH and CDR2 LQKENI. V and J are TRBV18 and TRBJ1-5; D may be TRBD1 (6 bases). The sample taken for sequencing was blood. The TCR was taken from a man aged 40-49 years with Graves' ophthalmopathy. The CDR3 here is CASSPTGQSNQPQHF. CDR3 nucleotides: TGTGCCAGCTCACCCACAGGACAGAGCAATCAGCCCCAGCATTTT.